The rows below give T cell receptor beta chains drawn from one sample of a study of radiotherapy plus CTLA-4 blockade in lung cancer. Here immunoSEQ multiplex PCR was the method, and the copy in TCRdb shows in-frame clones only, minus some. The profile covers some 60,000 clones, with roughly 80% appearing a single time and around 17% taken by the ten largest. Material: peripheral blood, obtained from a patient treated with radiotherapy plus ipilimumab. All receptors come from a human donor with non-small cell lung cancer who had a complete response to radiotherapy plus ipilimumab. The CDR3 runs from the conserved cysteine through the conserved F or W. A D gene is named only where the DNA matches it firmly. Rows give clone size only sometimes, using once, few, many, or a class for an expanded clone.

clone size	D gene	V gene	J gene	CDR3 protein	CDR3 DNA
.	TRBD1	TRBV7-9	TRBJ1-4	CASSWPRGQGGEKLFF	TGTGCCAGCAGCTGGCCGAGGGGACAGGGCGGGGAAAAACTGTTTTTT
.	.	TRBV7-9	TRBJ2-5	CASSLTGAGETQYF	TGTGCCAGCAGCTTAACAGGGGCGGGGGAGACCCAGTACTTC
.	.	TRBV4-1	TRBJ1-6	CASSLTGRGGSRSYNSPLHF	TGCGCCAGCAGCCTTACAGGGAGAGGTGGATCTAGGTCCTATAATTCACCCCTCCACTTT
.	TRBD2	TRBV6-1	TRBJ2-5	CASRRSSGGGETQYF	TGTGCCAGCAGGAGGAGTAGCGGGGGTGGGGAGACCCAGTACTTC
once	.	TRBV4-3	TRBJ1-5	CASSQDSGGWWPQHF	TGCGCCAGCAGCCAAGATAGTGGGGGGTGGTGGCCCCAGCATTTT
.	TRBD1	TRBV6-5	TRBJ2-5	CASSYRDRQETQYF	TGTGCCAGCAGTTACAGGGACAGGCAAGAGACCCAGTACTTC
.	TRBD1	TRBV5-1	TRBJ1-1	CASSLVGTGTEAFF	TGCGCCAGCAGCTTGGTCGGGACAGGGACTGAAGCTTTCTTT
.	.	TRBV7-6	TRBJ2-1	CASSLGMGRSYNEQFF	TGTGCCAGCAGCTTAGGGATGGGGAGGTCCTACAATGAGCAGTTCTTC
once	.	TRBV11-2	TRBJ1-2	CASSLENVGGANYGYTF	TGTGCCAGCAGCTTAGAAAACGTAGGGGGAGCTAACTATGGCTACACCTTC
.	.	TRBV6-1	TRBJ2-2	CASSDGSNTGELFF	TGTGCCAGCAGTGACGGGTCGAACACCGGGGAGCTGTTTTTT
.	TRBD1	TRBV10-2	TRBJ1-5	CASSESWYRGPGQPQHF	TGCGCCAGCAGTGAGAGTTGGTACAGGGGGCCTGGTCAGCCCCAGCATTTT
.	.	TRBV9	TRBJ1-2	CASSVGRGGGYTF	TGTGCCAGCAGCGTAGGGCGGGGAGGAGGCTACACCTTC
.	TRBD1	TRBV6-5	TRBJ1-2	CASSYSGQNYGYTF	TGTGCCAGCAGTTACTCGGGACAGAACTATGGCTACACCTTC
.	.	TRBV7-8	TRBJ2-7	CASSLDRVYEQYF	TGTGCCAGCAGCTTAGACAGAGTCTACGAGCAGTACTTC
once	.	TRBV5-1	TRBJ1-2	CASSLRGLDRLDGYTF	TGCGCCAGCAGCTTGAGAGGGTTAGACAGGCTGGATGGCTACACCTTC
once	.	TRBV19	TRBJ1-5	CASRGGNQPQHF	TGTGCCAGTAGGGGAGGGAATCAGCCCCAGCATTTT
few	TRBD2	TRBV4-1	TRBJ2-7	CASSDNLLAGRGYEQYF	TGCGCCAGCAGCGATAACCTCCTAGCGGGCAGGGGTTACGAGCAGTACTTC
.	.	TRBV5-1	TRBJ2-5	CASRYLDREVGETQYF	TGCGCCAGCAGATACCTCGACAGGGAGGTGGGAGAGACCCAGTACTTC
.	.	TRBV4-3	TRBJ2-6	CASSQDGPSGANVLTF	TGCGCCAGCAGCCAAGATGGGCCCTCTGGGGCCAACGTCCTGACTTTC
.	.	TRBV6-5	TRBJ1-4	CASSYISTGNEKLFF	TGTGCCAGCAGTTATATTAGTACAGGGAATGAAAAACTGTTTTTT
.	.	TRBV5-1	TRBJ1-1	CASSFDRPSNTEAFF	TGCGCCAGCAGCTTCGACAGGCCGAGTAACACTGAAGCTTTCTTT
.	.	TRBV4-1	TRBJ2-1	CASSHATGKGSNEQFF	TGCGCCAGCAGCCATGCAACAGGGAAGGGAAGCAATGAGCAGTTCTTC
.	.	TRBV2	TRBJ1-5	CASSGQYSNQPQHF	TGTGCCAGCAGCGGACAGTATAGCAATCAGCCCCAGCATTTT
.	.	TRBV6-5	TRBJ1-1	CASSYNRNTEAFF	TGCGCCAGCAGTTATAACAGGAACACTGAAGCTTTCTTT
.	.	TRBV6-4	TRBJ2-3	CASSVRGASTDTQYF	TGTGCCAGCAGCGTACGGGGGGCCAGCACAGATACGCAGTATTTT
.	.	TRBV5-1	TRBJ2-2	CASSLGQAYTGELFF	TGCGCCAGCAGCTTGGGGCAGGCCTACACCGGGGAGCTGTTTTTT
.	TRBD1	TRBV30	TRBJ1-4	CAWSEAGGERLFF	TGTGCCTGGAGTGAGGCAGGGGGCGAGCGACTGTTTTTT
.	.	TRBV30	TRBJ1-1	CAWAKGTTNTEAFF	TGTGCCTGGGCAAAAGGGACTACGAACACTGAAGCTTTCTTT